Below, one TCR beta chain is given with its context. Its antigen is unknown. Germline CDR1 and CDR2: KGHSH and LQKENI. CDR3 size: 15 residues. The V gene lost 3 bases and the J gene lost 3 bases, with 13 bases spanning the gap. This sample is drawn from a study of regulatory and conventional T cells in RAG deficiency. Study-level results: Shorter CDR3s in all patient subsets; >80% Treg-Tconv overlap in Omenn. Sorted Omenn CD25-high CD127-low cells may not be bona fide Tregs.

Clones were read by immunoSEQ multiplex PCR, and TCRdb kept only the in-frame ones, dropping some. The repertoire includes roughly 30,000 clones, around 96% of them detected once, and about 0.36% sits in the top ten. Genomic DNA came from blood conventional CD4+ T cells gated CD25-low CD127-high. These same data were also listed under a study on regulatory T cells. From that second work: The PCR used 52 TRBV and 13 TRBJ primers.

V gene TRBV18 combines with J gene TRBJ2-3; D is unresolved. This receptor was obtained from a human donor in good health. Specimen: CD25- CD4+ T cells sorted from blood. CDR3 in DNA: TGTGCCAGCTCACCCAATCCGGGTCCAACAGATACGCAGTATTTT. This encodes CASSPNPGPTDTQYF.